A single sample is the source of the 9 T cell receptor beta chains below, sequenced in a study of blood T cells in healthy people across ages. Alongside a J-beta primer mix, a sample-barcoded 5' primer served in a second PCR lasting about 7 to 11 cycles. TCRdb redid the calling of the 5' RACE reads with MiXCR, one entry per CDR3 protein. The sample has about 640,000 distinct CDR3 sequences; over 40% are singletons. Sequenced material: blood. These receptor sequences come from a man older than 75 in good health.

This clonotype was counted a few times. V and J are TRBV10-1 and TRBJ2-3; D perhaps matches TRBD2 (6 bases). V dropped 3 bases and J dropped 4 bases, with 14 bases sitting between them. Germline V gene data show CDR1 as WNHNN and CDR2 as SYGVQD (reference sequence). The CDR3 runs to 15 residues. The CDR3 bases are TGCGCCAGCAGTGACGAGACTAGTGGTTCAGATACGCAGTATTTT. Its protein product is CASSDETSGSDTQYF.

A note on this clonotype: Just one base apart from a much larger clone, this may be a read error. As DNA, the CDR3 is TGTGCCAGCAGTTGGACAGGGGGCAATGAGCAGTACTTC. It is translated as CASSWTGGNEQYF. The rearrangement links TRBV6-2 or TRBV6-3 to TRBJ2-1, with 11 bases aligning to TRBD1. The J call may be wrong; the DNA end is better matched by TRBJ2-7. CDR1 MNHEY and CDR2 SVGEGT come from the germline V gene. The CDR3 is 13 amino acids.

This clonotype showed up many times. The J gene is TRBJ2-1, the V gene TRBV4-3, with D unresolved. Deletions cut 3 bases from V and 12 bases from J, with 18 bases between. Germline V gives CDR1 LGHNA, CDR2 YSLEER. The CDR3 has 14 residues. The CDR3 here is CASSQTSYGNRQFF. The CDR3, as DNA: TGCGCCAGCAGCCAGACATCCTACGGAAACAGGCAGTTCTTC.

Comments on this clonotype: The junction shows a germline mismatch at one end, possibly a read error. V is TRBV7-2 and J is TRBJ1-5; 7 bases are shared with TRBD1. Germline V lookup: CDR1 SGHTA, CDR2 FQGNSA. This CDR3 has 17 amino acids. The CDR3 sequence: CASSPQGGRYSNQPRHF. DNA for the CDR3: TGTGCCAGCAGCCCCCAGGGGGGCAGGTATAGCAATCAGCCCCGGCATTTT.

A few counts support this clonotype. The CDR3 DNA reads as TGTGCCAGCAGCCAAGATGGGAATCTACTCCTGAGGGAGCAGTACTTC. Translated: CASSQDGNLLLREQYF. V gene TRBV14 combines with J gene TRBJ2-7, with D hard to call. Germline V CDR1 and CDR2: SGHDN, FVKESK. This CDR3 contains 16 residues. The V end was cut by 0 bases, the J end by 7 bases, with 19 bases between.

This rearrangement joins TRBV20-1 to TRBJ1-5, with D maybe TRBD1 (6 bases). Germline-derived CDR1 and CDR2 are DFQATT and SNEGSKA (reference sequence). The CDR3 extends over 14 amino acids. Trimming stripped 3 bases from V and 4 bases from J, with 13 bases between. This chain's CDR3 is CSASSGTHNQPQHF. CDR3 coding DNA: TGCAGTGCTAGTAGTGGGACACATAATCAGCCCCAGCATTTT.

This chain connects TRBV5-1 to TRBJ2-5; 7 bases agree with TRBD2. V dropped 0 bases and J dropped 2; count of bases not matched to a gene: 13. The CDR3 sequence is 18 residues long. Germline V gene data show CDR1 as SGHRS and CDR2 as YFSETQ. The CDR3 sequence: CASSLAPKTSLVQETQYF. For the CDR3, the DNA is TGCGCCAGCAGCTTGGCCCCAAAGACTAGCCTCGTTCAAGAGACCCAGTACTTC.

This chain uses TRBV10-3 with TRBJ2-7, with TRBD1 matching 11 bases. The germline V gene has CDR1 ENHRY and CDR2 SYGVKD. This CDR3 has 13 amino acids. V lost 6 bases, J lost 9 bases, and 7 bases stayed unmatched. CDR3 DNA: TGTGCCATCAGAGGGACAGGGGGTAACTGGCAGTACTTC. It codes for CAIRGTGGNWQYF.

Written as DNA, the CDR3 is TGCAGTGCTAGAGCACCGTCAGAGACCCAGTACTTC. As protein: CSARAPSETQYF. This chain connects TRBV20-1 to TRBJ2-5; D ambiguous. The CDR3 contains 12 residues. CDR1 and CDR2 from the germline V gene are DFQATT and SNEGSKA (reference sequence). V was trimmed by 1 base and J by 4 bases, leaving 7 bases between them.